Here is one T cell receptor (beta chain) with its context. These data belong to a study of blood T cell repertoires in COVID-19. Across the whole study: There were acute and convalescent COVID-19 samples, and they came from the United States, Italy and Spain. T cells, B-cell-depleted T cells, or PBMCs supplied cDNA or gDNA.

Per the original data handling: It was from reference gene primer amplification that nucleated cell counts were estimated. Data came from immunoSEQ multiplex PCR; TCRdb stores just in-frame clones and leaves some out. That table furnishes V, J and clone size, whereas the DNA furnished D and trimming. The data hold about 100,000 clones, with 88% observed a single time. What was sequenced was peripheral blood. This clonotype was sampled from a woman aged 55-75 years with acute or convalescent COVID-19.

The CDR3 DNA reads as TGTGCCAGCACCTCAGCAGGAGGGGCAAACTATGGCTACACCTTC. This gives the protein CASTSAGGANYGYTF. The chain joins TRBV7-9 to TRBJ1-2; TRBD1 might be the D (5 bases). V was trimmed by 7 bases and J by 2 bases, leaving 17 bases between them. The CDR3 covers 15 residues. The germline V gene has CDR1 SEHNR and CDR2 FQNEAQ (reference sequence). The full variable domain, completed using reference TRBV7-9 and TRBJ1-2, is DTGVSQNPRHKITKRGQNVTFRCDPISEHNRLYWYRQTLGQGPEFLTYFQNEAQLEKSRLLSDRFSAERPKGSFSTLEIQRTEQGDSAMYLCASTSAGGANYGYTFGSGTRLTVV.